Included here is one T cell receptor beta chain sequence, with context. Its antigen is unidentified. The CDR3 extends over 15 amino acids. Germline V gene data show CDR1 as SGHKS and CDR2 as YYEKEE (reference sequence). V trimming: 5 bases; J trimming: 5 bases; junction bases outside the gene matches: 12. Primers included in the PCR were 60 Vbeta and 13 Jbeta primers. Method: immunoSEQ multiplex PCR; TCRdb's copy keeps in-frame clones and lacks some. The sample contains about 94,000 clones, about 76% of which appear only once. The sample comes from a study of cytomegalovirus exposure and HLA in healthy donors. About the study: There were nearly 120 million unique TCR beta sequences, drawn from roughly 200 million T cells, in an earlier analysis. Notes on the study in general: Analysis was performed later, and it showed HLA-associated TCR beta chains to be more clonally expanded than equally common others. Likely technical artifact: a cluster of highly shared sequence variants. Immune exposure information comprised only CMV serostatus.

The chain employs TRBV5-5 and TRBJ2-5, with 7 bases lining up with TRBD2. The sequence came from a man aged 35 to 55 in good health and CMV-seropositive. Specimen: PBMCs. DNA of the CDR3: TGTGCCAGCAGTCAAATTATTGGGGAGGGGGAGACCCAGTACTTC. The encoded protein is CASSQIIGEGETQYF.